These T cell receptor beta chains were read from a single sample in a study of response to subunit inactivated influenza vaccine. TCRdb reanalysed the RT-PCR reads using MiXCR and keeps one entry per CDR3 protein. The profile shows hundreds of thousands of distinct CDR3 sequences, around 25% of them singletons. Here the sequenced sample was CD4+ T cells sorted from PBMCs, taken roughly 5 days after vaccination. All receptors derive from a middle-aged man who received an inactivated influenza vaccine. Both conserved end residues are part of each CDR3. D genes are given only for firm matches. The size of a clone is reported for some rows only, either as once, few or many, or as a class for expanded clones.

J gene | V gene | clone size | D gene | CDR3 DNA | CDR3 protein
TRBJ2-7 | TRBV7-3 | many | . | TGTGCCAGCAGCTTACAGGCAGGAAAATACGAGCAGTACTTC | CASSLQAGKYEQYF
TRBJ2-2 | TRBV10-1 | . | TRBD1 | TGCGCCAGCAGTGAGTCGAACAGGGGGTACACCGGGGAGCTGTTTTTT | CASSESNRGYTGELFF
TRBJ2-2 | TRBV29-1 | few | . | TGCAGCGTCGGGCCCGTCCGGGGGGAGCTGTTTTTT | CSVGPVRGELFF
TRBJ2-4 | TRBV3-1 | once | . | TGTGCCAGCAGCCCCGGGACCAAAAACATTCAGTACTTC | CASSPGTKNIQYF
TRBJ2-2 | TRBV7-2 | . | . | TGTGCCAGCAGCCTTGTAGCAGGGATGAACACCGGGGAGCTGTTTTTT | CASSLVAGMNTGELFF
TRBJ2-2 | TRBV10-3 | many | . | TGTGCCATCAGTGAACGTGGTCCCGGGGAGCTGTTTTTT | CAISERGPGELFF
TRBJ2-3 | TRBV14 | . | TRBD1 | TGTGCCAGCAGCCATTCCCTCAGGGGGACAGATACGCAGTATTTT | CASSHSLRGTDTQYF
TRBJ2-3 | TRBV20-1 | . | TRBD2 | TGCAGTGCTGGAAAGCGGGAGGGTCAGGTAGATACGCAGTATTTT | CSAGKREGQVDTQYF
TRBJ2-2 | TRBV11-1 | . | TRBD2 | TGTGCCAGCAGCAGAAACCTAGGGACTAGCGGGTCGAACACCGGGGAGCTGTTTTTT | CASSRNLGTSGSNTGELFF
TRBJ2-7 | TRBV27 | . | . | TGTGCCAGCAGTTTAAAGGCGGAAATCTACGAGCAGTACTTC | CASSLKAEIYEQYF
TRBJ2-7 | TRBV11-2 | . | . | TGTGCCAGCAGGGGGACGGGGGGCGGCTACGAGCAGTACTTC | CASRGTGGGYEQYF
TRBJ2-7 | TRBV7-2 | few | TRBD2 | TGTGCCAGCAGCACAAGCGGGGGGGTTCGCGAGCAGTACTTC | CASSTSGGVREQYF
TRBJ2-7 | TRBV7-2 | few | . | TGTGCCAGCAGCTTAGGCTGGGGGCACGTTGCCTACGAGCAGTACTTC | CASSLGWGHVAYEQYF
TRBJ2-7 | TRBV15 | few | TRBD2 | TGTGCCACCAGCAGTATCCCGCGGGGGGGCAGCTCCTACGAGCAGTACTTC | CATSSIPRGGSSYEQYF
TRBJ2-5 | TRBV9 | . | TRBD2 | TGTGCCAGCAGCGAGGGACTAGCGGGCCGCCAAGAGACCCAGTACTTC | CASSEGLAGRQETQYF
TRBJ1-6 | TRBV7-2 | . | TRBD1 | TGTGCCAGCAGCTCCCCGGGACAGGGAAGAACACCCCTCCACTTT | CASSSPGQGRTPLHF
TRBJ2-5 | TRBV20-1 | . | TRBD1 | TGCAGTGCTAGAGATTCCGGGACAGGGGCCCAAGGTTGGAAGGCCCAGTACTTC | CSARDSGTGAQGWKAQYF
TRBJ2-5 | TRBV6-2/TRBV6-3 | few | . | TGTGCCAGCAGTCGAGGGCGGTTTCAAGAGACCCAGTACTTC | CASSRGRFQETQYF
TRBJ2-7 | TRBV14 | . | . | TGTGCCAGCAGCCAAAGGGCGGACCGACAACCTCAGCAGTACTTC | CASSQRADRQPQQYF
TRBJ2-1 | TRBV4-2 | few | . | TGTGCCAGCAGCCAGCCAGGACAGAACAATGAGCAGTTCTTC | CASSQPGQNNEQFF
TRBJ2-3 | TRBV29-1 | few | TRBD2 | TGCAGCGTTGGGCTAGCGGCCGCCACAGATACGCAGTATTTT | CSVGLAAATDTQYF
TRBJ2-3 | TRBV3-1 | . | . | TGTGCCAGCAGCCAAGATCTGGCCTCAGGCGGGGCAGATACGCAGTATTTT | CASSQDLASGGADTQYF
TRBJ2-3 | TRBV11-1 | . | . | TGTGCCAGCAGCTTAGCGGCAGGCGGCGGCCCTAAGCAAGATACGCAGTATTTT | CASSLAAGGGPKQDTQYF
TRBJ2-7 | TRBV7-2 | . | TRBD2 | TGTGCCAGCAGCTTAGACGGCGCTAGCGGGAACTTACAGTACTTC | CASSLDGASGNLQYF
TRBJ2-1 | TRBV4-2 | . | . | TGTGCCAGCAGCCAACAGTTCCCATTAGCCCGGGGTGAGCAGTTCTTC | CASSQQFPLARGEQFF